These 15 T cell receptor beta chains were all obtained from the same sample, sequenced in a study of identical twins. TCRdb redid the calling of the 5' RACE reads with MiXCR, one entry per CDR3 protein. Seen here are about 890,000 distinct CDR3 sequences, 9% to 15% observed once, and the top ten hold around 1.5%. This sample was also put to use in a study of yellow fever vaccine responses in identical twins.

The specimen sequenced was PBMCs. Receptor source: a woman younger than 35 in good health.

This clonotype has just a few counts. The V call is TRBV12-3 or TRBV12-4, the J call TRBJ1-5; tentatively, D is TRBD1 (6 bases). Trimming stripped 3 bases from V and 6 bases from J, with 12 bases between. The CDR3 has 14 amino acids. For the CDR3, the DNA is TGTGCCAGCAGTTTTTCGGGGGGCAGTCAGCCCCAGCATTTT. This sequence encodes CASSFSGGSQPQHF.

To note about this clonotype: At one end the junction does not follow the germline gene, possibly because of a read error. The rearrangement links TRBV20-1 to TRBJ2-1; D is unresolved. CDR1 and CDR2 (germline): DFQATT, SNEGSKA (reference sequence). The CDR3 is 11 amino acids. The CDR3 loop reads CSALDRNERFF. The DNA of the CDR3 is TGCAGTGCTCTGGATCGGAATGAGCGGTTCTTC.

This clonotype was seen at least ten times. The CDR3 sequence: CAVGTGALQPQHF. For the CDR3, the DNA is TGTGCCGTAGGGACAGGGGCTCTTCAGCCCCAGCATTTT. The chain is built from TRBV10-3 and TRBJ1-5; 10 bases map to TRBD1. The CDR3 length is 13 residues. Germline V gene data show CDR1 as ENHRY and CDR2 as SYGVKD. The junction had 7 bases not matched to a gene; V was cut back by 11 bases and J by 6 bases.

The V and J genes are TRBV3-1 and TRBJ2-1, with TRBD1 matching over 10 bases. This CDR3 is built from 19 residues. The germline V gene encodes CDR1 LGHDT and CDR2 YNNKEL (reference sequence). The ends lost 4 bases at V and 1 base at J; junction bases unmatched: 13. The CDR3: CASSLQFPGQGRSYNEQFF. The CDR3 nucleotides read TGTGCCAGCAGCCTTCAGTTCCCGGGACAGGGGAGATCCTACAATGAGCAGTTCTTC.

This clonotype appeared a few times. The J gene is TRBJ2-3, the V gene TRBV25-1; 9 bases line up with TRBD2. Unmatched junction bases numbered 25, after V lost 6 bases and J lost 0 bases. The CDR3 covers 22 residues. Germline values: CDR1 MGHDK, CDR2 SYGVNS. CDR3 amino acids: CASRLTVAPAPLSGGSTDTQYF. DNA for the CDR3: TGTGCCAGCAGACTGACAGTCGCACCTGCCCCTCTTAGCGGGGGCAGCACAGATACGCAGTATTTT.

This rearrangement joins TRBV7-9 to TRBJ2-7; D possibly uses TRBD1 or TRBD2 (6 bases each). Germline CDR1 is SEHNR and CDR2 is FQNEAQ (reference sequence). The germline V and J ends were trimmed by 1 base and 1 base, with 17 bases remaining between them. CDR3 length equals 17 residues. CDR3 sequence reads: CASSLGIGGQQSYEQYF. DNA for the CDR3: TGTGCCAGCAGCTTAGGGATAGGGGGGCAGCAATCCTACGAGCAGTACTTC.

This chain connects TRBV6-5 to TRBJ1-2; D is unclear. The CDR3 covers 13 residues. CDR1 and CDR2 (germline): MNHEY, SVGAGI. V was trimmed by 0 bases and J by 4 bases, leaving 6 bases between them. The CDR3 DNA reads TGTGCCAGCAGTTACTCGAGAGGCTATGGCTACACCTTC. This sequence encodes CASSYSRGYGYTF.

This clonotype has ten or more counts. The CDR3 is CASSFSSRGTARGNTIYF. The CDR3 region has the DNA TGTGCCAGCAGTTTTAGCTCACGCGGGACAGCCCGTGGAAACACCATATATTTT. The chain uses TRBV28 and TRBJ1-3; 7 bases fit TRBD1. The CDR3 consists of 18 residues. The J segment lost 3 bases and the V segment lost 3 bases, leaving 14 bases of the junction unmatched. Germline V gene sequence: CDR1 MDHEN, CDR2 SYDVKM.

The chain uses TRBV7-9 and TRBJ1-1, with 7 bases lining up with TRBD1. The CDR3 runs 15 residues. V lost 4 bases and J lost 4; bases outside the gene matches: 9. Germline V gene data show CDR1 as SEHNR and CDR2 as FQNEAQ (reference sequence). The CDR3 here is CASSSPGQVGTEAFF. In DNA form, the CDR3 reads TGTGCCAGCAGCTCACCAGGACAGGTGGGCACTGAAGCTTTCTTT.

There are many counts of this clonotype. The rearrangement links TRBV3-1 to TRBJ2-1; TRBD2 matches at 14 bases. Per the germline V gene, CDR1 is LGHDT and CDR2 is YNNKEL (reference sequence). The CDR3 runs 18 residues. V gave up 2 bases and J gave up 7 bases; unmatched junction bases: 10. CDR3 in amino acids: CASSQPRVTSGRGNEQFF. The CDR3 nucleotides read TGTGCCAGCAGCCAACCTAGAGTGACTAGCGGGAGGGGGAATGAGCAGTTCTTC.

CDR3 loop: CASSPGTGQKETQYF. As DNA, the CDR3 is TGTGCCAGCAGCCCGGGGACAGGGCAGAAAGAGACCCAGTACTTC. The chain links TRBV7-7 to TRBJ2-5, with 9 nucleotides matching TRBD1. Germline assignment: CDR1 SSHAT and CDR2 FNYEAQ (reference sequence). The CDR3 sequence is 15 residues long. Trimming removed 5 bases from V and 3 bases from J; junction bases left unmatched: 7.

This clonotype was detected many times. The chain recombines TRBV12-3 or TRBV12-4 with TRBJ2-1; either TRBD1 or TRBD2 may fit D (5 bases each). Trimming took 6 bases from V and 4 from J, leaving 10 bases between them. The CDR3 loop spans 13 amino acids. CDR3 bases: TGTGCCAGCAGCTGGGGACGGTACAATGAGCAGTTCTTC. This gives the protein CASSWGRYNEQFF.

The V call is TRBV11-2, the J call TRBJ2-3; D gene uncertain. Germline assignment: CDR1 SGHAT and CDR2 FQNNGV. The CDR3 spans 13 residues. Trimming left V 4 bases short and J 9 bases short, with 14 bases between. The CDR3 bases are TGTGCCAGCAGCTCCCCCGGAGCTGGAACGCAGTATTTT. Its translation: CASSSPGAGTQYF.

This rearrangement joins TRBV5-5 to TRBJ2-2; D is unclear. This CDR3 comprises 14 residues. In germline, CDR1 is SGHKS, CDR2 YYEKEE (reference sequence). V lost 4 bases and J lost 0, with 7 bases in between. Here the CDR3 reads CASSLFTNTGELFF. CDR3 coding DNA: TGTGCCAGCAGCCTGTTTACGAACACCGGGGAGCTGTTTTTT.

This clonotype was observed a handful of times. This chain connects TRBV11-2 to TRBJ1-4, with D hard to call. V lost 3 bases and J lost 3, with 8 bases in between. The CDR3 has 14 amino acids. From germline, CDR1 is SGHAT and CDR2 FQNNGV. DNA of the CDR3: TGTGCCAGCAGCTTCGGCCCTTCTAATGAAAAACTGTTTTTT. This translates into CASSFGPSNEKLFF.